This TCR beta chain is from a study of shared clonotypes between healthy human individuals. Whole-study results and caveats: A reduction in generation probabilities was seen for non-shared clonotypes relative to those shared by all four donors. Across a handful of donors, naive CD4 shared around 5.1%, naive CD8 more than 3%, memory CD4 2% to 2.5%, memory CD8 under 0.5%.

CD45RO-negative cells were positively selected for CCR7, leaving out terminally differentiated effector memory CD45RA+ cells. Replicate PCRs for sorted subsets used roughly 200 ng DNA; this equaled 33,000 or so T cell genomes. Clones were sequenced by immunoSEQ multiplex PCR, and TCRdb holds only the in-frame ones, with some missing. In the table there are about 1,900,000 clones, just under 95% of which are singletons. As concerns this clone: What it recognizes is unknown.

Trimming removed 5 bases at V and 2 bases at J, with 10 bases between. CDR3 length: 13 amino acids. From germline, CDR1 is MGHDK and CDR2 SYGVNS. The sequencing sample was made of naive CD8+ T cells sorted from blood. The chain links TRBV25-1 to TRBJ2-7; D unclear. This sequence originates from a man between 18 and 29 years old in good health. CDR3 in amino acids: CASSHYEAYEQYF. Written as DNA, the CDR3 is TGTGCCAGCAGTCATTACGAGGCCTACGAGCAGTACTTC.